This T cell receptor beta chain stems from a study of PD-L1 blockade in urothelial cancer. This clone was observed a few times. Libraries were prepared by immunoSEQ multiplex PCR; TCRdb keeps only in-frame clonotypes and omits some of them. The table records approximately 52,000 clones, over 75% of them present only once. Germline values: CDR1 SGDLS, CDR2 YYNGEE. V was cut by 4 bases and J by 0 bases, with 14 bases left in between. This CDR3 comprises 16 residues. Time point here: pretreatment peripheral blood. Patients' urothelial carcinoma was locally advanced or metastatic. Each patient supplied 1 to 8 pretreatment and on-treatment samples.

Sequencing was performed on PBMCs, taken around atezolizumab (anti-PD-L1) treatment. This clonotype originated in a man aged 65-85 years with urothelial cancer. The rearrangement links TRBV9 to TRBJ2-1, with D perhaps matching TRBD2 (5 bases). In nucleotides, the CDR3 is TGTGCCAGCAGCCGCGACTTAGCGAGCTCCTACAATGAGCAGTTCTTC. It is translated as CASSRDLASSYNEQFF.